The T cell receptor (beta chain) under discussion was sequenced for a study of cytotoxic CD8 clonotypes in ibrutinib-treated CLL. Overall study context: Partial responses totalled approximately 25 and complete responses 2; after median 68 months, approximately 15 remained remitted and around twelve progressed.

Here immunoSEQ multiplex PCR was the method, and the copy in TCRdb shows in-frame clones only, minus some. This table holds 130,000 or so clones, around 80% found once. This clone was seen once. Germline V gene lookup returns CDR1 ENHRY and CDR2 SYGVKD. The J segment lost 6 bases and the V segment lost 7 bases, leaving 11 bases of the junction unmatched. This CDR3 is 15 amino acids long. The material sequenced was PBMCs, taken after 12 months of ibrutinib treatment. This receptor was identified in a human donor with chronic lymphocytic leukemia. The chain links TRBV10-3 to TRBJ2-7; 11 bases are shared with TRBD2. The CDR3 loop reads CAIIDRLAGPGEQYF. For the CDR3, the DNA is TGTGCCATCATTGATAGACTAGCGGGACCGGGCGAGCAGTACTTC.